Sequencing of this T cell receptor (beta chain) was carried out in a study of cytomegalovirus exposure and HLA in healthy donors. Turning to the study itself: The approximately 690 first-cohort repertoires and the 130 or so validation repertoires shared the same platform, a later analysis reported.

The length of the CDR3 is 10 residues. Per germline, CDR1 DFQATT and CDR2 SNEGSKA (reference sequence). V was clipped by 5 bases and J by 3 bases, with 5 bases between them. Study observations and caveats: A list of roughly 180 TCR beta chains associated with cytomegalovirus was given. Cytomegalovirus status was reportedly diagnosed by the classifier with high sensitivity and specificity. In the 120 validation repertoires, more than 85% of cluster scores exceeded 0, per a later analysis.

With respect to this clone: Its antigen is unidentified.

Using immunoSEQ multiplex PCR, the repertoire was profiled, and TCRdb retains in-frame clones only, with some absent. The sample consists of some 240,000 clones, 80% to 90% of them appearing once. The source of this sequence is a woman between 18 and 30 years old in good health and CMV-seropositive. This chain links TRBV20-1 with TRBJ2-7; D unresolved. The sample was PBMCs. The CDR3 DNA reads as TGCAGTGCTTCATTCTACGAGCAGTACTTC. Protein: CSASFYEQYF.